Sequencing of this T cell receptor (beta chain) was carried out in a study of blood T cells in healthy people across ages. V was trimmed by 4 bases and J by 5 bases, leaving 17 bases between them. Germline V gene data show CDR1 as SGHDN and CDR2 as FVKESK. This CDR3 spans 15 amino acids. The study's findings and limits: Whereas aged donors had fewer naive CD4+ cells, long-lived donors had more of them and higher diversity.

Note on this clonotype: Antigen unknown.

Next came a second PCR, run for about 7 to 12 cycles, which used a sample-barcoded 5' primer along with a J-beta primer mix. Each sample yielded at least 3 million CDR3-containing paired-end reads. TCRdb processed the 5' RACE reads anew with MiXCR; each CDR3 protein has one entry. The sample has approximately 690,000 distinct CDR3 sequences, roughly 53% seen once. Each sample gave at least 6 million isolated PBMCs. The receptor's source is a man aged 55-75 years in good health. Sequencing used blood. The chain couples TRBV14 to TRBJ2-5; D perhaps matches TRBD2 (7 bases). CDR3 protein: CASSPRAGARETQYF. CDR3 nucleotide sequence: TGTGCCAGCAGCCCCCGTGCGGGGGCGCGTGAGACCCAGTACTTC. Using reference TRBV14 and TRBJ2-5 for the parts outside the CDR3, the full variable domain is EAGVTQFPSHSVIEKGQTVTLRCDPISGHDNLYWYRRVMGKEIKFLLHFVKESKQDESGMPNNRFLAERTGGTYSTLKVQPAELEDSGVYFCASSPRAGARETQYFGPGTRLLVL.